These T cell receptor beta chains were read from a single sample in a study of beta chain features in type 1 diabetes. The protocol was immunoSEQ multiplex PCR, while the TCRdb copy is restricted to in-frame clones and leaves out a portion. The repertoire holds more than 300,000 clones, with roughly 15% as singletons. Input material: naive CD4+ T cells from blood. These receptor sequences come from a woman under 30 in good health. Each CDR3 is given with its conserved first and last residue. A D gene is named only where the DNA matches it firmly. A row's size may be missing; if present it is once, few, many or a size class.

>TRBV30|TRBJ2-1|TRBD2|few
TGTGCCTGGAGCCGACGGGAGGTGGGTGAGCAGTTCTTC
CAWSRREVGEQFF
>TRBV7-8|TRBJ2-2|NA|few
TGTGCCAGCAGCGCACACCAGGGCACCGGGGAGCTGTTTTTT
CASSAHQGTGELFF
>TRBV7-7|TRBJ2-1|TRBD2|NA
TGTGCTAGCAGCTTATTGCCGGCTAGCGGGGGCAATGAGCAGTTCTTC
CASSLLPASGGNEQFF
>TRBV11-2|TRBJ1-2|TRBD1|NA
TGTGCCAGCAGCTTAGAGCAGGGGGCTGTTGGCTACACCTTC
CASSLEQGAVGYTF
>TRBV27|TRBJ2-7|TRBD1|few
TGTGCCAGCAGTCCATACAGGGGTCGACGGGACGAGCAGTACTTC
CASSPYRGRRDEQYF
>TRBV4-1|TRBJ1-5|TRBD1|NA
TGCGCCAGCAGCCAATTTCCGGACAGGGGCAATCAGCCCCAGCATTTT
CASSQFPDRGNQPQHF
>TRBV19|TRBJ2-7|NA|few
TGTGCCAGTAGTATTAACCGCGGCCACGAGCAGTACTTC
CASSINRGHEQYF
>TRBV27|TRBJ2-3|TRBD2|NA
TGTGCCAGCAGTGGGGGGACTAGCGGGTACACAGATACGCAGTATTTT
CASSGGTSGYTDTQYF
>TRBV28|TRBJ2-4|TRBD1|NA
TGTGCCAGCAGTCCACAACAGGGGGCGAACATTCAGTACTTC
CASSPQQGANIQYF
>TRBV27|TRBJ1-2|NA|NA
TGTGCCAGCAGTTTTGGCAGGGCAAACTATGGCTACACCTTC
CASSFGRANYGYTF
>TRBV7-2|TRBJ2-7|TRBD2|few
TGTGCCAGCAGCTCTAGCGGCGTGCAGTACTTC
CASSSSGVQYF
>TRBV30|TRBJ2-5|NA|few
TGTGCCTGGATACGGTATAGCGCGGAGACCCAGTACTTC
CAWIRYSAETQYF
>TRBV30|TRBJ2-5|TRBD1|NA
TGTGCCTGGAGTCGAGGGGGCACCCCCCAAGAGACCCAGTACTTC
CAWSRGGTPQETQYF
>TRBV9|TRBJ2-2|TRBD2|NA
TGTGCCAGCAGCGTAGGACTAGCGGGAGGGCCGACCGGGGAGCTGTTTTTT
CASSVGLAGGPTGELFF
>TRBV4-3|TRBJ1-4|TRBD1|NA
TGCGCCAGCAGCCAGGCCGGGACAGGGAATGAAAAACTGTTTTTT
CASSQAGTGNEKLFF
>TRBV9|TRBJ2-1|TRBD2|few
TGTGCCAGCAGGCCGGGACTACTCACAGATGAGCAGTTCTTC
CASRPGLLTDEQFF
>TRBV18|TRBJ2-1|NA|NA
TGTGCCAGCTCACCCCCCGGTGCGGAGGGCTACAATGAGCAGTTCTTC
CASSPPGAEGYNEQFF
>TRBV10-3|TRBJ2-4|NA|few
TGTGCCAGCAGTTCAACAACTATCAAAAACATTCAGTACTTC
CASSSTTIKNIQYF
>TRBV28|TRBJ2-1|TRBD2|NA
TGTGCCAGCAGTTCCGGGACTAGCGGGAGGGTGATGAAGTTCTTC
CASSSGTSGRVMKFF
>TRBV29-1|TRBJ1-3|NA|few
TGCAGCGTCGTACAGGATTCTGGAAACACCATATATTTT
CSVVQDSGNTIYF
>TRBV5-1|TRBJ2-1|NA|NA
TGCGCCAGCGGCAACCCTGTTGCGGGCCTCTCCTACAATGAGCAGTTCTTC
CASGNPVAGLSYNEQFF
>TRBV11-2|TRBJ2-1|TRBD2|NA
TGTGCCAGCAGCTTGGCGGGAGGGCCCCATGAGCAGTTCTTC
CASSLAGGPHEQFF
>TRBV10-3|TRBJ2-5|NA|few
TGTGCCATCAGCCACGCGGTCCAAGAGACCCAGTACTTC
CAISHAVQETQYF
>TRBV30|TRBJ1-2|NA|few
TGTGCCTGGAGTTCCGCGGGACTCTATGGCTACACCTTC
CAWSSAGLYGYTF
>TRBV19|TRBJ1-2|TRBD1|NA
TGTGCCAGTAGTACCCGGGACAGGGTTGGTGGCTACACCTTC
CASSTRDRVGGYTF
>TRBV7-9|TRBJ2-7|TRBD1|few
TGTGCCAGCAGCTACTATTCCGGGACAGGGCACAACGAGCAGTACTTC
CASSYYSGTGHNEQYF